Following are 8 T cell receptor beta chains from one sample sequenced in a study of a mutant IDH1 vaccine in newly diagnosed glioma. Time point noted: week 11, during vaccination. The investigators gave 300 ug of mutant IDH1 20-mer peptide in each vaccine dose, together with topical imiquimod. The assay was immunoSEQ multiplex PCR, and TCRdb's table has in-frame clones only and misses some. This sample has about 25,000 clones, with under 80% found just once. These receptors are not linked to any known antigen. Sequenced here: peripheral blood mononuclear cells (PBMCs), sampled from a glioma patient whose treatment included an IDH1 peptide vaccine. These receptor sequences come from a man younger than 35 with glioma. Some clones in this sample may be carry-over from other donors' samples.

The chain links TRBV15 to TRBJ1-1, with 7 bases aligning to TRBD1. J gave up 0 bases and V 5 bases, and 12 bases lay outside the gene matches. CDR3 length: 17 residues. Looked up from germline, CDR1 is LNHNV and CDR2 is YYDKDF (reference sequence). The CDR3 spells CATSVPGGHPMNTEAFF. The CDR3 nucleotides read TGTGCCACCAGCGTCCCAGGGGGTCACCCCATGAACACTGAAGCTTTCTTT.

J is TRBJ2-5 and V is TRBV11-3; D assignment may be TRBD1 or TRBD2 (5 bases each). The CDR3 extends over 13 amino acids. Germline CDR1 and CDR2: SGHNT and YENEEA. Trimming removed 1 base at V and 5 bases at J, with 8 bases between. The CDR3 sequence is CASSLGGSETQYF. The CDR3 nucleotides read TGTGCCAGCAGCTTAGGGGGGTCGGAGACCCAGTACTTC.

The V gene is TRBV7-2, the J gene TRBJ1-1, with D tentatively TRBD1 (5 bases). V lost 5 bases and J 5 bases, leaving 15 bases between the germline ends. Germline values: CDR1 SGHTA, CDR2 FQGNSA. This CDR3 comprises 14 residues. CDR3: CASSGRVRSTEAFF. The CDR3 nucleotides are TGTGCCAGCAGCGGCAGGGTAAGGTCTACTGAAGCTTTCTTT.

This chain connects TRBV23-1 to TRBJ2-7, with D maybe TRBD1 (7 bases). TRBV23-1 is marked as an open reading frame, function uncertain. The V and J ends lost 8 bases and 6 bases respectively, with 20 bases between them. The CDR3 extends over 14 amino acids. Here the CDR3 reads CASSGDRGLCEQYF. CDR3 nucleotides: TGCGCCAGCTCGGGGGACAGAGGGCTTTGCGAGCAGTACTTC.

The chain is built from TRBV12-5 and TRBJ2-1, with D possibly TRBD2 on 5 matching bases. Germline CDR1 reads LGHNT; CDR2 reads FRNRAP. The CDR3 totals 14 residues. Trimming took off 7 bases at V and 3 bases at J, with 13 bases between the two ends. The CDR3 spells CASAAGDLYNEQFF. Here the CDR3 DNA reads TGTGCTAGTGCCGCCGGGGATCTCTACAATGAGCAGTTCTTC.

This chain links TRBV6-5 with TRBJ2-7; 7 bases line up with TRBD2. CDR1 and CDR2 from the germline V gene are MNHEY and SVGAGI. J gave up 2 bases and V 3 bases, and 7 bases lay outside the gene matches. The CDR3 contains 15 residues. The CDR3 protein is CASSYRAGPTYEQYF. The CDR3 nucleotides are TGTGCCAGCAGTTATCGAGCGGGGCCAACCTACGAGCAGTACTTC.

The J gene is TRBJ1-4, the V gene TRBV5-6; a weak D match, TRBD1 (5 bases). Per germline, CDR1 SGHDT and CDR2 YYEEEE. V was pared by 4 bases and J by 5 bases, with 15 bases between. CDR3 size: 15 residues. CDR3 sequence: CASSHRGIRNEKLFF. The CDR3 region has the DNA TGTGCCAGCAGCCACCGGGGGATTAGAAATGAAAAACTGTTTTTT.

This clone was recorded only once. This sequence joins TRBV2 and TRBJ1-2, with D possibly matching TRBD1 (5 bases). Trimming stripped 0 bases from V and 4 bases from J, with 9 bases between. CDR3 length: 14 residues. Germline V gives CDR1 SNHLY, CDR2 FYNNEI. For the CDR3, the DNA is TGTGCCAGCAGTGAAGCCGACAGACTCTATGGCTACACCTTC. This translates into CASSEADRLYGYTF.